A selection of T cell receptor beta chains follows, all from one sample in a study of T-cell reconstitution after alpha-beta-depleted transplantation in children. TCRdb re-derived calls from the PCR reads in MiXCR, one entry per CDR3 protein. The sample consists of 600,000 to 700,000 distinct CDR3 sequences, about 12% of them appearing once. The specimen comprised PBMCs, sampled before TCRalphabeta/CD19-depleted stem cell transplant. The receptors were sampled from a girl aged 2 to 10 with congenital amegakaryocytic thrombocytopenia, due to receive a stem cell transplant. The CDR3 runs from the conserved cysteine through the conserved F or W. Fields, in order: D gene, V gene, clone size, J gene, CDR3 length, CDR3 protein, CDR3 DNA. A D gene is named only where the DNA matches it firmly. Expanded clones get a size class; other rows say once, few or many, or leave the size out.

D: -
V: TRBV7-3
size: many
J: TRBJ2-3
length: 16
CDR3: CASSAWASGVSDTQYF
DNA: TGTGCCAGCAGCGCCTGGGCGTCGGGGGTATCAGATACGCAGTATTTT

D: TRBD2
V: TRBV27
size: -
J: TRBJ2-7
length: 13
CDR3: CASTISGSREQYF
DNA: TGTGCCAGCACCATAAGCGGGAGTAGAGAGCAGTACTTC

D: TRBD1
V: TRBV12-3/TRBV12-4
size: few
J: TRBJ2-5
length: 14
CDR3: CASRPSTGTETQYF
DNA: TGTGCCAGCAGGCCATCGACAGGGACAGAGACCCAGTACTTC

D: -
V: TRBV28
size: few
J: TRBJ2-3
length: 12
CDR3: CASRQLTDTQYF
DNA: TGTGCCAGCAGACAGTTGACAGATACGCAGTATTTT

D: -
V: TRBV20-1
size: few
J: TRBJ2-1
length: 16
CDR3: CSARGTLAPLNNEQFF
DNA: TGCAGTGCTAGGGGGACTCTAGCGCCCCTCAACAATGAGCAGTTCTTC

D: -
V: TRBV14
size: -
J: TRBJ2-2
length: 16
CDR3: CASSQDGSQNTGELFF
DNA: TGTGCCAGCAGCCAAGATGGGAGCCAGAACACCGGGGAGCTGTTTTTT

D: TRBD2
V: TRBV7-8
size: few
J: TRBJ2-1
length: 16
CDR3: CASSFSSGSPLNEQFF
DNA: TGTGCCAGCAGCTTTTCTAGCGGGAGTCCCCTTAACGAGCAGTTCTTC

D: -
V: TRBV3-1
size: -
J: TRBJ2-7
length: 14
CDR3: CASSQSLGSYEQYF
DNA: TGTGCCAGCAGCCAATCGTTGGGCTCCTACGAGCAGTACTTC

D: -
V: TRBV20-1
size: many
J: TRBJ2-3
length: 15
CDR3: CSASVEADHTDTQYF
DNA: TGCAGTGCTAGTGTTGAGGCAGACCACACAGATACGCAGTATTTT

D: -
V: TRBV18
size: few
J: TRBJ2-1
length: 14
CDR3: CASSKAGGDCEQFF
DNA: TGTGCCAGCTCAAAAGCGGGCGGTGACTGTGAGCAGTTCTTC

D: -
V: TRBV12-3/TRBV12-4
size: few
J: TRBJ2-4
length: 17
CDR3: CASSLILVGIGGNIQYF
DNA: TGTGCCAGCAGTTTAATTCTAGTGGGGATCGGGGGAAACATTCAGTACTTC

D: TRBD2
V: TRBV20-1
size: few
J: TRBJ2-5
length: 14
CDR3: CSAIEGRGEETQYF
DNA: TGCAGTGCTATAGAAGGGAGGGGTGAGGAGACCCAGTACTTC

D: -
V: TRBV12-3/TRBV12-4
size: few
J: TRBJ2-3
length: 13
CDR3: CASSQRAPDTQYF
DNA: TGTGCCAGCAGCCAGAGGGCCCCAGATACGCAGTATTTT

D: -
V: TRBV20-1
size: many
J: TRBJ2-7
length: 12
CDR3: CSAPFRDYEQYF
DNA: TGCAGTGCCCCCTTTCGGGACTACGAGCAGTACTTC

D: -
V: TRBV5-1
size: many
J: TRBJ2-2
length: 16
CDR3: CASSLSRASNTGELFF
DNA: TGCGCCAGCAGCTTGAGTCGGGCTTCGAACACCGGGGAGCTGTTTTTT

D: -
V: TRBV7-2
size: -
J: TRBJ1-3
length: 16
CDR3: CASSFGPVVSGNTIYF
DNA: TGTGCCAGCAGCTTTGGGCCGGTTGTCTCTGGAAACACCATATATTTT

D: TRBD2
V: TRBV5-1
size: few
J: TRBJ2-1
length: 16
CDR3: CASSLTPLAGVNEQFF
DNA: TGCGCCAGCAGCTTAACTCCCCTAGCGGGAGTGAATGAGCAGTTCTTC

D: -
V: TRBV21-1
size: few
J: TRBJ2-1
length: 16
CDR3: CASSKGGDSEGDEQFF
DNA: TGTGCCAGCAGCAAAGGAGGTGATTCGGAGGGGGATGAGCAGTTCTTC

D: TRBD1
V: TRBV5-1
size: -
J: TRBJ1-6
length: 17
CDR3: CASSLTQAGTGDSPLHF
DNA: TGCGCCAGCAGCTTGACCCAAGCCGGGACAGGGGATTCACCCCTCCACTTT

D: -
V: TRBV14
size: -
J: TRBJ1-2
length: 14
CDR3: CASSPWDTSSLSRF
DNA: TGTGCCAGCAGCCCCTGGGACACCTCCTCTTTATCCCGCTTC

D: -
V: TRBV20-1
size: -
J: TRBJ1-1
length: 15
CDR3: CSVEDSLSMNTEAFF
DNA: TGCAGTGTAGAGGACAGTCTTAGTATGAACACTGAAGCTTTCTTT

D: -
V: TRBV28
size: many
J: TRBJ1-6
length: 14
CDR3: CASSLSYGHSPLHF
DNA: TGTGCCAGCAGTTTATCCTATGGTCATTCACCCCTCCACTTT

D: -
V: TRBV12-5
size: many
J: TRBJ1-4
length: 14
CDR3: CASGPRDKGEKLFF
DNA: TGTGCTAGTGGTCCCCGGGACAAAGGTGAAAAACTGTTTTTT

D: -
V: TRBV10-3
size: -
J: TRBJ2-2
length: 16
CDR3: CAISDLRTTDTGELFF
DNA: TGTGCCATCAGTGATTTGAGGACAACTGACACCGGGGAGCTGTTTTTT

D: -
V: TRBV6-2/TRBV6-3
size: many
J: TRBJ2-5
length: 17
CDR3: CASSYGFVRTQQETQYF
DNA: TGTGCCAGCAGTTACGGATTCGTCCGGACACAGCAAGAGACCCAGTACTTC

D: -
V: TRBV27
size: -
J: TRBJ1-2
length: 13
CDR3: CASSPPSSYGYTF
DNA: TGTGCCAGCAGTCCGCCCAGCTCCTATGGCTACACCTTC

D: -
V: TRBV15
size: many
J: TRBJ2-1
length: 16
CDR3: CATSREKISIYNEQFF
DNA: TGTGCCACCAGCAGAGAAAAAATTAGTATCTACAATGAGCAGTTCTTC

D: -
V: TRBV28
size: many
J: TRBJ2-2
length: 14
CDR3: CASSFDRNTGELFF
DNA: TGTGCCAGCAGTTTTGACAGGAACACCGGGGAGCTGTTTTTT

D: -
V: TRBV27
size: once
J: TRBJ1-5
length: 16
CDR3: CASSLNGGLPGQPQHF
DNA: TGTGCCAGCAGTTTGAACGGGGGCCTACCCGGGCAGCCCCAGCATTTT

D: -
V: TRBV6-1
size: many
J: TRBJ2-1
length: 17
CDR3: CASSQQGGWRGNNEQFF
DNA: TGTGCCAGCAGCCAACAAGGGGGGTGGCGGGGAAACAATGAGCAGTTCTTC

D: -
V: TRBV20-1
size: few
J: TRBJ2-1
length: 11
CDR3: CSARERGEQFF
DNA: TGCAGTGCTAGAGAGAGGGGTGAGCAGTTCTTC

D: -
V: TRBV20-1
size: many
J: TRBJ2-1
length: 12
CDR3: CSASSGFGEQFF
DNA: TGCAGTGCTAGTTCCGGCTTCGGTGAGCAGTTCTTC

D: -
V: TRBV20-1
size: -
J: TRBJ2-3
length: 15
CDR3: CSARDRRGGTDTQYF
DNA: TGCAGTGCTAGAGATCGAAGGGGGGGCACAGATACGCAGTATTTT

D: TRBD1
V: TRBV5-1
size: few
J: TRBJ2-1
length: 18
CDR3: CASSLTTGDLSSYNEQFF
DNA: TGCGCCAGCAGCTTGACAACAGGGGATTTAAGCTCCTACAATGAGCAGTTCTTC

D: TRBD2
V: TRBV7-3
size: -
J: TRBJ2-1
length: 16
CDR3: CASSLTATSGGDEQFF
DNA: TGTGCCAGCAGCTTAACCGCAACTAGCGGGGGGGATGAGCAGTTCTTC

D: -
V: TRBV5-1
size: many
J: TRBJ2-1
length: 19
CDR3: CASSLAWPWGRVPYNEQFF
DNA: TGCGCCAGCAGCTTGGCATGGCCCTGGGGCAGGGTGCCCTACAATGAGCAGTTCTTC

D: TRBD2
V: TRBV7-6
size: many
J: TRBJ2-7
length: 18
CDR3: CASSLFGLAGASGYEQYF
DNA: TGTGCCAGCAGCTTATTTGGGCTAGCGGGAGCATCGGGCTACGAGCAGTACTTC

D: -
V: TRBV20-1
size: many
J: TRBJ2-7
length: 16
CDR3: CSAKPGVRPGSYEQYF
DNA: TGCAGTGCTAAACCCGGTGTCCGGCCAGGCTCCTACGAGCAGTACTTC

D: -
V: TRBV7-2
size: few
J: TRBJ2-7
length: 13
CDR3: CASSLALGFEQYF
DNA: TGTGCCAGCAGCTTAGCTTTGGGGTTCGAGCAGTACTTC

D: TRBD2
V: TRBV5-1
size: many
J: TRBJ2-7
length: 15
CDR3: CASSFGVGGAYEQYF
DNA: TGCGCCAGCAGCTTTGGCGTCGGGGGGGCCTACGAGCAGTACTTC

D: -
V: TRBV7-9
size: -
J: TRBJ2-1
length: 12
CDR3: CASSQVLHEQFF
DNA: TGTGCCAGCAGCCAAGTTCTCCATGAGCAGTTCTTC

D: -
V: TRBV9
size: many
J: TRBJ2-1
length: 15
CDR3: CASSVDAVSYNEQFF
DNA: TGTGCCAGCAGCGTAGATGCGGTCTCCTACAATGAGCAGTTCTTC

D: -
V: TRBV7-9
size: many
J: TRBJ2-7
length: 16
CDR3: CASSLMGGELSYEQYF
DNA: TGTGCCAGCAGCTTAATGGGCGGTGAACTCTCCTACGAGCAGTACTTC

D: TRBD1
V: TRBV20-1
size: many
J: TRBJ1-2
length: 13
CDR3: CSAATGGIYGYTF
DNA: TGCAGTGCAGCGACAGGGGGTATCTATGGCTACACCTTC

D: -
V: TRBV20-1
size: many
J: TRBJ2-7
length: 13
CDR3: CSAKGGTSYEQYF
DNA: TGCAGTGCCAAGGGAGGTACGTCCTACGAGCAGTACTTC

D: -
V: TRBV29-1
size: many
J: TRBJ2-3
length: 13
CDR3: CSVGLSSTDTQYF
DNA: TGCAGCGTTGGACTGTCTAGCACAGATACGCAGTATTTT

D: -
V: TRBV5-1
size: few
J: TRBJ2-7
length: 16
CDR3: CASSSSRDVKLGEQYF
DNA: TGCGCCAGCAGCTCGAGCCGGGACGTTAAACTCGGCGAGCAGTACTTC

D: -
V: TRBV20-1
size: -
J: TRBJ2-1
length: 13
CDR3: CSARPERGNEQFF
DNA: TGCAGTGCTAGGCCTGAGAGAGGCAATGAGCAGTTCTTC

D: TRBD1
V: TRBV29-1
size: -
J: TRBJ1-2
length: 13
CDR3: CSARTGSNYGYTF
DNA: TGCAGCGCCCGGACAGGCTCTAACTATGGCTACACCTTC

D: -
V: TRBV2
size: -
J: TRBJ2-3
length: 14
CDR3: CASSRLTSTDTQYF
DNA: TGTGCCAGCAGTCGACTCACAAGCACAGATACGCAGTATTTT

D: TRBD1
V: TRBV12-3/TRBV12-4
size: many
J: TRBJ2-7
length: 14
CDR3: CASSFAGGYDEQYF
DNA: TGTGCCAGCAGTTTCGCAGGGGGCTATGACGAGCAGTACTTC

D: TRBD2
V: TRBV20-1
size: many
J: TRBJ2-3
length: 15
CDR3: CSARPLAGGGRSQYF
DNA: TGCAGTGCTAGACCCCTAGCGGGAGGGGGTCGGTCGCAGTATTTT

D: TRBD1
V: TRBV27
size: many
J: TRBJ1-1
length: 14
CDR3: CASSPRTGSTEAFF
DNA: TGTGCCAGCAGTCCCCGGACAGGGTCCACTGAAGCTTTCTTT

D: TRBD2
V: TRBV5-1
size: many
J: TRBJ2-7
length: 16
CDR3: CASSLDPSGTSYEQYF
DNA: TGCGCCAGCAGCTTGGATCCTAGCGGAACCTCCTACGAGCAGTACTTC

D: -
V: TRBV6-5
size: many
J: TRBJ1-4
length: 15
CDR3: CASSYSHRLDEKLFF
DNA: TGTGCCAGCAGTTACTCGCACAGGCTGGATGAAAAACTGTTTTTT

D: -
V: TRBV2
size: few
J: TRBJ2-7
length: 14
CDR3: CARGDGVTHYEQYF
DNA: TGTGCCAGGGGGGATGGGGTAACCCACTACGAGCAGTACTTC

D: TRBD1
V: TRBV12-3/TRBV12-4
size: few
J: TRBJ1-2
length: 13
CDR3: CASSSTGGAGYTF
DNA: TGTGCCAGCAGTTCCACAGGGGGCGCCGGCTACACCTTC

D: -
V: TRBV20-1
size: -
J: TRBJ1-5
length: 13
CDR3: CSARQGINQPQHF
DNA: TGCAGTGCTAGACAGGGGATCAATCAGCCCCAGCATTTT

D: -
V: TRBV20-1
size: few
J: TRBJ2-7
length: 14
CDR3: CSAPIFPGTYEQYF
DNA: TGCAGTGCCCCGATTTTCCCGGGAACCTACGAGCAGTACTTC